The 27 T cell receptor beta chains below all came from one sample that was sequenced in a study of blood T cell repertoires in COVID-19 (dated by TCRdb to 2020 to 2021). Libraries were built with the immunoSEQ multiplex PCR assay. TCRdb mirrors the immuneACCESS table, restricted to in-frame sequences. Some clones are absent from its copies; in checked studies, under half trace to an unresolved V gene, and the reason for the others is unknown. This sample is represented by 200,000 to 250,000 clones; roughly 90% of them were singletons. The ten largest clones capture about 2.2% of the sample. Sequencing used peripheral blood. Receptor source: a woman between 50 and 59 years old with acute or convalescent COVID-19.

The table lists this clone with a few counts. The chain couples TRBV29-1 to TRBJ1-1; D is unresolved. Germline values: CDR1 SQVTM, CDR2 ANQGSEA. V was pared by 5 bases and J by 1 base, with 5 bases between. There are 11 residues in the CDR3. The CDR3 DNA reads TGCAGCGTTAATAAGAACACTGAAGCTTTCTTT. It yields the protein CSVNKNTEAFF. The variable domain in full, with the rest retrieved from reference TRBV29-1 and TRBJ1-1, is SAVISQKPSRDICQRGTSLTIQCQVDSQVTMMFWYRQQPGQSLTLIATANQGSEATYESGFVIDKFPISRPNLTFSTLTVSNMSPEDSSIYLCSVNKNTEAFFGQGTRLTVV.

The chain recombines TRBV11-2 with TRBJ2-3, with D possibly being TRBD2 (5 bases). Trimming removed 5 bases from V and 2 bases from J, with 14 bases in between. The CDR3 runs to 15 residues. Germline CDR1 is SGHAT and CDR2 is FQNNGV. CDR3 DNA: TGTGCCAGCAGCACTCGGGAATTCCCCACAGATACGCAGTATTTT. This gives the protein CASSTREFPTDTQYF. Full variable domain (rest looked up from reference TRBV11-2 and TRBJ2-3): EAGVAQSPRYKIIEKRQSVAFWCNPISGHATLYWYQQILGQGPKLLIQFQNNGVVDDSQLPKDRFSAERLKGVDSTLKIQPAKLEDSAVYLCASSTREFPTDTQYFGPGTRLTVL.

The J gene is TRBJ2-1, the V gene TRBV6-2 or TRBV6-3, with a tentative D call TRBD1 (5 bases). This CDR3 has 14 amino acids. Trimming left V 4 bases short and J 3 bases short, with 10 bases between. CDR1 and CDR2 from the germline V gene are MNHEY and SVGEGT. CDR3 DNA sequence: TGTGCCAGCAGTTCTGTGGGGCTCTACAATGAGCAGTTCTTC. It specifies CASSSVGLYNEQFF.

The chain recombines TRBV19 with TRBJ1-2; no clear D. The CDR3 sequence is 15 residues long. In germline, CDR1 is LNHDA, CDR2 SQIVND (reference sequence). Trimming stripped 3 bases from V and 0 bases from J, with 11 bases between. CDR3 bases: TGTGCCAGTAGTATCCCCGGGATAGCTAACTATGGCTACACCTTC. Protein: CASSIPGIANYGYTF.

This clone has only one observation. CDR3 nucleotides: TGTGCCAGCAGCTTAGCGCGGGAGGCCCTCGAGACCCAGTACTTC. Its translation: CASSLAREALETQYF. This chain uses TRBV7-9 with TRBJ2-5; 8 nucleotides line up with TRBD2. The ends lost 0 bases at V and 5 bases at J; junction bases unmatched: 5. CDR3 length: 15 amino acids. The germline V gene encodes CDR1 SEHNR and CDR2 FQNEAQ (reference sequence).

The V call is TRBV5-1, the J call TRBJ1-5; no clear D. CDR3 length: 13 residues. Between the trimmed V and J ends, which lost 4 bases and 1 base, there was a span of 6 bases. Germline loops: CDR1 SGHRS, CDR2 YFSETQ. The CDR3 DNA is TGCGCCAGCAGCACAGACAGCAATCAGCCCCAGCATTTT. Amino acids: CASSTDSNQPQHF.

The rearrangement links TRBV9 to TRBJ2-1; TRBD2 is a possible D gene (6 bases). Trimming pared 4 bases from V and 6 bases from J, leaving 14 bases between. This CDR3 has 14 amino acids. Per germline, CDR1 SGDLS and CDR2 YYNGEE. The CDR3 region is CASSPQGGLNEQFF. The CDR3 DNA sequence: TGTGCCAGCAGCCCTCAGGGAGGTCTCAATGAGCAGTTCTTC.

The CDR3 nucleotides are TGTGCCAGCAGGGACAATCTCCTATCACCCCTCCACTTT. Translating gives CASRDNLLSPLHF. The chain uses TRBV6-4 and TRBJ1-6; D perhaps matches TRBD1 (5 bases). Deletions cut 6 bases from V and 10 bases from J, with 13 bases between. The CDR3 spans 13 residues. Germline assignment: CDR1 MRHNA and CDR2 SNTAGT.

V is TRBV18 and J is TRBJ2-7; 7 bases agree with TRBD1. Per germline, CDR1 KGHSH and CDR2 LQKENI. With 3 bases clipped from V and 7 bases from J, the junction kept 9 bases outside the gene matches. This CDR3 comprises 14 residues. The chain's CDR3 is CASSPSTGVGEQYF. In DNA form, the CDR3 reads TGTGCCAGCTCACCCTCCACAGGGGTAGGTGAGCAGTACTTC.

The chain has TRBV21-1 and TRBJ1-4; the DNA was not compared with TRBD1, the D call given in the table. TRBV21-1 is noted as a pseudogene. This CDR3 contains 15 residues. As DNA, the CDR3 is TGTGCCAGCAGCAAAACGAGGACAGGGCCCGAAAAACTGTTTTTT. Protein: CASSKTRTGPEKLFF.

The rearrangement uses TRBV19 and TRBJ2-6; D is possibly TRBD1 (7 bases). Germline V gene sequence: CDR1 LNHDA, CDR2 SQIVND (reference sequence). This CDR3 has 14 residues. Trimming removed 6 bases from V and 4 bases from J, with 10 bases in between. The CDR3: CASSRGAGANVLTF. CDR3 coding DNA: TGTGCCAGTAGCAGGGGGGCAGGGGCCAACGTCCTGACTTTC.

The J gene is TRBJ1-2, the V gene TRBV7-3, with D uncertain. The germline CDR1 and CDR2 sequences are SGHTA and FQGTGA. Trimming cost V 2 bases and J 0 bases, with 10 bases left between them. This CDR3 is 15 amino acids long. Written as DNA, the CDR3 is TGTGCCAGCAGCTTAGGCCCCGGGGCTAACTATGGCTACACCTTC. It yields the protein CASSLGPGANYGYTF.

There are many counts of this clone. The rearrangement links TRBV7-2 to TRBJ2-3; TRBD2 aligns across 8 bases. The CDR3 contains 16 residues. Trimming cost V 1 base and J 8 bases; bases outside gene matches: 11. Germline V lookup: CDR1 SGHTA, CDR2 FQGNSA. The CDR3 loop reads CASSLEVAGSYGTQYF. CDR3 nucleotide sequence: TGTGCCAGCAGCTTAGAGGTAGCGGGGTCTTACGGTACGCAGTATTTT.

V gene TRBV30 combines with J gene TRBJ2-3, with 12 bases identical to TRBD2. This CDR3 contains 13 residues. The germline gives CDR1 GTSNPN, CDR2 SVGIG (reference sequence). V lost 8 bases, J lost 2 bases, and 2 bases stayed unmatched. CDR3 residues: CARLAGATDTQYF. The CDR3 coding sequence is TGTGCCCGACTAGCGGGGGCCACAGATACGCAGTATTTT.

The chain employs TRBV5-8 and TRBJ2-5; 8 nucleotides agree with TRBD1. Per germline, CDR1 SGHTS and CDR2 YDEGEE. With V trimmed by 4 bases and J by 5 bases, 7 bases remained unmatched. The CDR3 is made up of 14 amino acids. For the CDR3, the DNA is TGTGCCAGCAGCCAAAGGACAGGGTTCGAGACCCAGTACTTC. Encoded protein: CASSQRTGFETQYF.

This chain uses TRBV7-9 with TRBJ1-2; D is unclear. The germline V gene encodes CDR1 SEHNR and CDR2 FQNEAQ (reference sequence). V lost 3 bases, J lost 0 bases, and 8 bases lay in between. The CDR3 loop spans 14 amino acids. CDR3 amino acids: CASSLGESNYGYTF. CDR3 nucleotide sequence: TGTGCCAGCAGCTTGGGAGAATCTAACTATGGCTACACCTTC.

The genes are TRBV5-1 and TRBJ2-3, with TRBD2 matching 7 bases. Trimming removed 4 bases from V and 6 bases from J; junction bases left unmatched: 8. This CDR3 contains 14 residues. Germline V gene data show CDR1 as SGHRS and CDR2 as YFSETQ. In nucleotides, the CDR3 is TGCGCCAGCAGCCCGACCGGACTAGATGATACGCAGTATTTT. It translates to CASSPTGLDDTQYF.

The chain couples TRBV5-4 to TRBJ2-1, with 9 bases matching TRBD2. Germline CDR1 reads SGHNT; CDR2 reads YYREEE (reference sequence). V dropped 4 bases and J dropped 0; count of bases not matched to a gene: 14. The CDR3 consists of 19 residues. CDR3 amino acids: CASSPGSSGGPSSYNEQFF. In nucleotides, the CDR3 is TGTGCCAGCAGCCCGGGCAGTAGCGGGGGACCGAGCTCCTACAATGAGCAGTTCTTC.

The J gene is TRBJ1-4, the V gene TRBV6-6, with 12 bases matching TRBD1. Per the germline V gene, CDR1 is MNHNY and CDR2 is SVGAGI (reference sequence). The junction had 7 bases not matched to a gene; V was cut back by 5 bases and J by 6 bases. This CDR3 spans 16 amino acids. The CDR3 nucleotides read TGTGCCAGCAGTGGGGGGACAGGGGGCGCGTATGAAAAACTGTTTTTT. Amino acids: CASSGGTGGAYEKLFF.

The rearrangement uses TRBV5-1 and TRBJ1-2, with 7 bases identical to TRBD1. The CDR3 loop spans 13 amino acids. Trimming cost V 5 bases and J 13 bases; bases outside gene matches: 14. CDR1 is SGHRS, CDR2 YFSETQ, per germline. DNA of the CDR3: TGCGCCAGCAGTTACACGACAGGGACCACTTCCACCTTC. It codes for CASSYTTGTTSTF.

The chain combines TRBV6-4 with TRBJ2-1; D is uncertain. The CDR3 is 16 residues long. Germline CDR1 is MRHNA and CDR2 is SNTAGT. V dropped 0 bases and J dropped 0 bases, with 9 bases sitting between them. Here the CDR3 reads CASSDSSVSSYNEQFF. In nucleotides, the CDR3 is TGTGCCAGCAGTGACTCGTCCGTGAGCTCCTACAATGAGCAGTTCTTC.

V gene TRBV5-1 combines with J gene TRBJ2-2, with D perhaps matching TRBD1 (6 bases). The CDR3 sequence is 16 residues long. Germline CDR1 reads SGHRS; CDR2 reads YFSETQ. V lost 4 bases, J lost 0 bases, and 13 bases lay in between. In DNA, the CDR3 is TGCGCCAGCAGCCCAGGGACACTACCGAACACCGGGGAGCTGTTTTTT. Translation gives CASSPGTLPNTGELFF.

The chain employs TRBV6-5 and TRBJ1-1, with 7 nucleotides matching TRBD1. CDR1 is MNHEY, CDR2 SVGAGI, per germline. J gave up 1 base and V 7 bases, and 6 bases lay outside the gene matches. There are 14 residues in the CDR3. The CDR3 bases are TGTGCCAGCATCGGGGCAGGGGGGAACACTGAAGCTTTCTTT. It codes for CASIGAGGNTEAFF.

The chain combines TRBV11-2 with TRBJ2-7, with 9 bases matching TRBD2. Germline V gives CDR1 SGHAT, CDR2 FQNNGV. The junction had 2 bases not matched to a gene; V was cut back by 5 bases and J by 0 bases. The CDR3 extends over 14 amino acids. CDR3 amino acids: CASSRGGGSYEQYF. The CDR3 DNA follows: TGTGCCAGCAGCCGCGGGGGGGGCTCCTACGAGCAGTACTTC. Full variable domain (missing parts from reference TRBV11-2 and TRBJ2-7): EAGVAQSPRYKIIEKRQSVAFWCNPISGHATLYWYQQILGQGPKLLIQFQNNGVVDDSQLPKDRFSAERLKGVDSTLKIQPAKLEDSAVYLCASSRGGGSYEQYFGPGTRLTVT.

The genes are TRBV7-6 and TRBJ2-1, with 8 bases that match TRBD1. Germline V gene lookup returns CDR1 SGHVS and CDR2 FNYEAQ. The CDR3 runs to 16 residues. The V segment lost 8 bases and the J segment 7 bases; nucleotides outside the gene matches: 16. The CDR3 protein is CASVAGVQGAVNEQFF. In nucleotides, the CDR3 is TGTGCCAGCGTCGCAGGTGTCCAGGGGGCGGTAAATGAGCAGTTCTTC.

The V and J genes are TRBV5-4 and TRBJ2-3; TRBD2 matches 8 bases. Germline V gives CDR1 SGHNT, CDR2 YYREEE (reference sequence). V gave up 4 bases and J gave up 4 bases; unmatched junction bases: 11. This CDR3 is built from 16 residues. The chain's CDR3 is CASSGGTSFLSDTQYF. CDR3 in DNA: TGTGCCAGCAGCGGAGGGACTAGTTTTTTGTCAGATACGCAGTATTTT. Full variable domain (remainder filled in from reference TRBV5-4 and TRBJ2-3): ETGVTQSPTHLIKTRGQQVTLRCSSQSGHNTVSWYQQALGQGPQFIFQYYREEENGRGNFPPRFSGLQFPNYSSELNVNALELDDSALYLCASSGGTSFLSDTQYFGPGTRLTVL.

The rearrangement uses TRBV11-2 and TRBJ2-7; TRBD1 matches at 9 bases. CDR3 length: 16 residues. J was trimmed by 3 bases and V by 5 bases; bases with no gene match: 11. Germline CDR1 reads SGHAT; CDR2 reads FQNNGV. The CDR3 nucleotides are TGTGCCAGCAGCCCGTCTAGGGACAGGGAGAGCTACGAGCAGTACTTC. It encodes CASSPSRDRESYEQYF.